Presented here are 27 T cell receptor beta chains from one specimen sequenced in a study of shared clonotypes between healthy human individuals. The method was immunoSEQ multiplex PCR; TCRdb's version includes in-frame clones alone and lacks a portion of them. Among around 1,100,000 clones listed, around three quarters were seen once. Sequenced: memory CD4+ T cells from PBMCs. The subset: CD45RA-negative fraction. The receptors originated from a man younger than 35 in good health. Some clones in this sample may be carry-over from other donors' samples.

This rearrangement joins TRBV6-5 to TRBJ1-1; a weak D match, TRBD1 (5 bases). The germline gives CDR1 MNHEY, CDR2 SVGAGI. Trimming removed 5 bases from V and 2 bases from J, with 15 bases in between. The CDR3 is 15 residues long. The DNA for the CDR3 is TGTGCCAGCAGTGCCGGGACCCCCGGTAACACTGAAGCTTTCTTT. It is translated as CASSAGTPGNTEAFF.

V gene TRBV11-2 combines with J gene TRBJ1-1, with D tentatively TRBD1 (5 bases). Germline CDR1 reads SGHAT; CDR2 reads FQNNGV. Trimming took off 1 base at V and 1 base at J, with 7 bases between the two ends. The CDR3 covers 14 residues. Here the CDR3 reads CASSLVGTNTEAFF. The DNA for the CDR3 is TGTGCCAGCAGCTTAGTTGGGACGAACACTGAAGCTTTCTTT.

The chain combines TRBV6-5 with TRBJ2-5, with 9 nucleotides matching TRBD1. Germline V gene sequence: CDR1 MNHEY, CDR2 SVGAGI. CDR3 length equals 13 residues. The trim removed 6 bases at V and 4 bases at J, leaving 3 bases unmatched. The CDR3 region has the DNA TGTGCCAGCAGACGACAGGGGGTAGAGACCCAGTACTTC. The encoded protein is CASRRQGVETQYF.

This clone was found a few times. The chain carries TRBV25-1 and TRBJ1-5, with D unclear. The CDR3 extends over 13 amino acids. V gave up 3 bases and J gave up 9 bases, with 12 bases separating them. Per the germline V gene, CDR1 is MGHDK and CDR2 is SYGVNS. The CDR3 is CASSEGGPRPQHF. The CDR3 DNA follows: TGTGCCAGCAGTGAGGGCGGTCCCCGGCCCCAGCATTTT.

V gene TRBV30 combines with J gene TRBJ1-4, with 7 bases lining up with TRBD1. The CDR3 is made up of 15 amino acids. Trimming cost V 5 bases and J 1 base; bases outside gene matches: 7. Germline CDR1 GTSNPN, CDR2 SVGIG (reference sequence). CDR3 nucleotides: TGTGCCTGGGCTTCCAACAGGGGAACTAATGAAAAACTGTTTTTT. It specifies CAWASNRGTNEKLFF.

This clone was detected a few times. The gene calls are TRBV2 and TRBJ1-2; D is unresolved. CDR3 length equals 13 residues. CDR1 and CDR2 from the germline V gene are SNHLY and FYNNEI. The V and J ends lost 5 bases and 6 bases respectively, with 13 bases between them. DNA for the CDR3: TGTGCCAGCAGTAGGGCAAAACCTCATGGCTACACCTTC. It encodes CASSRAKPHGYTF.

V gene TRBV7-2 combines with J gene TRBJ2-5; tentative D call: TRBD2 (7 bases). V lost 1 base and J 5 bases, leaving 11 bases between the germline ends. This CDR3 region has 14 residues. Germline loops: CDR1 SGHTA, CDR2 FQGNSA. CDR3 bases: TGTGCCAGCAGCTTAGTGGGGGGGCACGAGACCCAGTACTTC. It is translated as CASSLVGGHETQYF.

This clone appeared many times. The rearrangement uses TRBV5-4 and TRBJ2-7, with 8 bases lining up with TRBD2. The CDR3 spans 15 residues. J gave up 1 base and V 2 bases, and 5 bases lay outside the gene matches. Germline V lookup: CDR1 SGHNT, CDR2 YYREEE (reference sequence). Written as DNA, the CDR3 is TGTGCCAGCAGCTTTGGTCAGCGGGGGTCCTACGAGCAGTACTTC. Translating it yields CASSFGQRGSYEQYF.

This chain joins TRBV6-5 and TRBJ2-1; the match to TRBD2 covers 11 bases. V was pared by 4 bases and J by 4 bases, with 6 bases of the junction left unmatched. Germline lookup yields CDR1 MNHEY and CDR2 SVGAGI. This CDR3 has 16 amino acids. Written as DNA, the CDR3 is TGTGCCAGCAGTTTCAAGCGGACTAGCGGGTACAATGAGCAGTTCTTC. This gives the protein CASSFKRTSGYNEQFF.

A note on this clone: A clone one base away is much larger, so this may be a read error. Other nucleotide sequences from this sample produce the same CDR3. The chain combines TRBV10-1 with TRBJ2-2; D is ambiguous. Deletions cut 3 bases from V and 5 bases from J, with 1 base between. The CDR3 extends over 11 amino acids. Germline loops: CDR1 WNHNN, CDR2 SYGVQD (reference sequence). The CDR3 DNA follows: TGCGCCAGCAGTGATACCGGGGAGCTGTTTTTT. Its translation is CASSDTGELFF.

Note on this clone: A much larger clone lies one base from this, so it may be a read error. The chain recombines TRBV5-1 with TRBJ2-5; a weak D match, TRBD1 (5 bases). The CDR3 is made up of 13 amino acids. V was pared by 4 bases and J by 0 bases, with 7 bases between. CDR1 is SGHRS, CDR2 YFSETQ, per germline. The CDR3 protein is CASSQGDQETQYF. As DNA, the CDR3 is TGCGCCAGCAGCCAAGGGGACCAAGAGACCCAGTACTTC.

About this clone: The same CDR3 can be traced to other DNA sequences in this sample. The CDR3 DNA is TGCGCCAGCAGCTCCAGCGGTAGCTCCTACAATGAGCAGTTCTTC. It yields the protein CASSSSGSSYNEQFF. This chain connects TRBV5-1 to TRBJ2-1; weak D call: TRBD2 (5 bases). The V end was cut by 3 bases, the J end by 0 bases, with 10 bases between. CDR1 is SGHRS, CDR2 YFSETQ, per germline. The CDR3 covers 15 residues. The whole variable domain, filled in from reference TRBV5-1 and TRBJ2-1, reads KAGVTQTPRYLIKTRGQQVTLSCSPISGHRSVSWYQQTPGQGLQFLFEYFSETQRNKGNFPGRFSGRQFSNSRSEMNVSTLELGDSALYLCASSSSGSSYNEQFFGPGTRLTVL.

The chain carries TRBV13 and TRBJ2-6; D uncertain. CDR1 is PRHDT and CDR2 is FYEKMQ in the germline V gene (reference sequence). Trimming removed 1 base at V and 3 bases at J, with 4 bases between. This CDR3 region has 14 residues. CDR3 amino acids: CASSLDGGANVLTF. Written as DNA, the CDR3 is TGTGCCAGCAGCTTAGATGGTGGGGCCAACGTCCTGACTTTC.

CDR3 in amino acids: CASRIPRGGHIQYF. CDR3 coding DNA: TGTGCCAGCAGGATACCACGTGGGGGGCACATTCAGTACTTC. V is TRBV7-9 and J is TRBJ2-4; tentatively, D is TRBD1 or TRBD2 (6 bases each). Looked up from germline, CDR1 is SEHNR and CDR2 is FQNEAQ (reference sequence). The CDR3 is made up of 14 amino acids. The V end was cut by 6 bases, the J end by 8 bases, with 17 bases between.

J is TRBJ1-4 and V is TRBV4-2; 8 bases align to TRBD1. J gave up 6 bases and V 4 bases, and 10 bases lay outside the gene matches. The CDR3 has 16 residues. CDR1 is LGHNA, CDR2 YNFKEQ, per germline. The CDR3 DNA follows: TGTGCCAGCAGCCCCGAGGGGGACAGGTTGGATGAAAAACTGTTTTTT. Residues: CASSPEGDRLDEKLFF.

The V and J genes are TRBV15 and TRBJ2-1; D may be TRBD2 (6 bases). Trimming removed 1 base at V and 0 bases at J, with 10 bases between. Germline CDR1 and CDR2: LNHNV and YYDKDF (reference sequence). CDR3 length: 16 amino acids. The CDR3 nucleotides are TGTGCCACCAGCAGAGCGGGCGGGGACTCCTACAATGAGCAGTTCTTC. Residues: CATSRAGGDSYNEQFF.

This clone has ten or more counts. The J gene is TRBJ2-1, the V gene TRBV5-1; no clear D gene. Germline V gene data show CDR1 as SGHRS and CDR2 as YFSETQ. The germline V and J ends were trimmed by 4 bases and 0 bases, with 11 bases remaining between them. The CDR3 consists of 15 residues. The CDR3 nucleotides read TGCGCCAGCAGCCCGAGGAGCAGCTCCTACAATGAGCAGTTCTTC. This sequence encodes CASSPRSSSYNEQFF.

This rearrangement joins TRBV7-6 to TRBJ1-3, with D perhaps TRBD1 (5 bases). The ends were cut back, 5 bases at V and 3 bases at J, with 8 bases in the middle. The CDR3 contains 13 residues. Looked up from germline, CDR1 is SGHVS and CDR2 is FNYEAQ. The CDR3 reads CASSQGDGNTIYF. The CDR3 coding sequence is TGTGCCAGCAGCCAAGGGGATGGAAACACCATATATTTT. The whole variable domain, remainder taken from reference TRBV7-6 and TRBJ1-3, is GAGVSQSPRYKVTKRGQDVALRCDPISGHVSLYWYRQALGQGPEFLTYFNYEAQQDKSGLPNDRFSAERPEGSISTLTIQRTEQRDSAMYRCASSQGDGNTIYFGEGSWLTVV.

The gene calls are TRBV5-6 and TRBJ1-1, with unresolved D. Germline CDR1 is SGHDT and CDR2 is YYEEEE. The CDR3 sequence is 12 residues long. Trimming shortened V by 0 bases and J by 7 bases, and 7 bases separated the two germline ends. The CDR3 loop is CASSLGQLEAFF. The CDR3 bases are TGTGCCAGCAGCTTGGGGCAGCTTGAAGCTTTCTTT.

Concerning this clone: Other nucleotide sequences in the sample specify the same CDR3. This sequence joins TRBV10-1 and TRBJ1-2, with 7 bases fitting TRBD1. V lost 4 bases to trimming and J lost 2 bases; unmatched junction nucleotides: 1. The CDR3 has 13 amino acids. The germline gives CDR1 WNHNN, CDR2 SYGVQD (reference sequence). CDR3 in amino acids: CASSAGQNYGYTF. The CDR3 DNA reads as TGCGCCAGCAGTGCGGGACAGAACTATGGCTACACCTTC.

This clone appeared a single time. The J gene is TRBJ2-1, the V gene TRBV9, with D maybe TRBD2 (6 bases). The CDR3 length is 15 residues. CDR1 is SGDLS, CDR2 YYNGEE, per germline. V lost 4 bases to trimming and J lost 4 bases, with 15 bases between them. The CDR3 protein is CASSIIAVGYNEQFF. The CDR3 DNA follows: TGTGCCAGCAGCATAATAGCGGTGGGATACAATGAGCAGTTCTTC.

This rearrangement joins TRBV6-5 to TRBJ2-7, with D perhaps matching TRBD1 or TRBD2 (5 bases each). The CDR3 loop spans 14 amino acids. The V gene lost 6 bases and the J gene lost 5 bases, with 17 bases spanning the gap. Germline V lookup: CDR1 MNHEY, CDR2 SVGAGI. The chain's CDR3 is CASRPSGPGHEQYF. CDR3 DNA: TGTGCCAGCAGGCCATCGGGACCAGGCCACGAGCAGTACTTC.

This chain joins TRBV27 and TRBJ2-7; no clear D gene. V shed 4 bases and J shed 2 bases, with 6 bases lying between them. Germline V lookup: CDR1 MNHEY, CDR2 SMNVEV (reference sequence). This CDR3 is 12 amino acids long. CDR3 region: CASSSGTYEQYF. DNA for the CDR3: TGTGCCAGCAGTTCCGGAACCTACGAGCAGTACTTC.

This clone was seen a single time. V gene TRBV5-1 combines with J gene TRBJ2-3; no firm D call. The V gene's germline CDR1 is SGHRS and CDR2 YFSETQ. This CDR3 is 14 amino acids long. Between the trimmed V and J ends, which lost 4 bases and 2 bases, there was a span of 11 bases. The CDR3 reads CASSNGRPTDTQYF. CDR3 coding DNA: TGCGCCAGCAGCAATGGTAGGCCCACAGATACGCAGTATTTT.

V is TRBV5-8 and J is TRBJ2-1; 7 bases line up with TRBD1. Looked up from germline, CDR1 is SGHTS and CDR2 is YDEGEE. The CDR3 covers 15 residues. The trim removed 4 bases at V and 2 bases at J, leaving 6 bases unmatched. The CDR3 DNA reads TGTGCCAGCAGCCCCCGGACAGGCACCTACAATGAGCAGTTCTTC. Residues: CASSPRTGTYNEQFF. Combining the CDR3 with reference TRBV5-8 and TRBJ2-1 gives the whole variable domain EAGVTQSPTHLIKTRGQQATLRCSPISGHTSVYWYQQALGLGLQFLLWYDEGEERNRGNFPPRFSGRQFPNYSSELNVNALELEDSALYLCASSPRTGTYNEQFFGPGTRLTVL.

The table lists this clone with a few counts. The CDR3 sequence: CSGGQNTEAFF. CDR3 bases: TGCAGCGGTGGACAGAACACTGAAGCTTTCTTT. The chain recombines TRBV29-1 with TRBJ1-1, with a weak D call TRBD1 (5 bases). Germline CDR1 and CDR2: SQVTM and ANQGSEA. V was clipped by 7 bases and J by 1 base, with 7 bases between them. The CDR3 has 11 residues.

The gene calls are TRBV5-1 and TRBJ2-3; tentatively, D is TRBD2 (6 bases). CDR3 length equals 15 residues. Germline CDR1 and CDR2: SGHRS and YFSETQ. V was cut by 6 bases and J by 4 bases, with 18 bases left in between. In DNA, the CDR3 is TGCGCCAGCACCGAACAGGCCTCGGGAGCAGATACGCAGTATTTT. This gives the protein CASTEQASGADTQYF. Drawing the rest from reference TRBV5-1 and TRBJ2-3, the complete variable domain is KAGVTQTPRYLIKTRGQQVTLSCSPISGHRSVSWYQQTPGQGLQFLFEYFSETQRNKGNFPGRFSGRQFSNSRSEMNVSTLELGDSALYLCASTEQASGADTQYFGPGTRLTVL.